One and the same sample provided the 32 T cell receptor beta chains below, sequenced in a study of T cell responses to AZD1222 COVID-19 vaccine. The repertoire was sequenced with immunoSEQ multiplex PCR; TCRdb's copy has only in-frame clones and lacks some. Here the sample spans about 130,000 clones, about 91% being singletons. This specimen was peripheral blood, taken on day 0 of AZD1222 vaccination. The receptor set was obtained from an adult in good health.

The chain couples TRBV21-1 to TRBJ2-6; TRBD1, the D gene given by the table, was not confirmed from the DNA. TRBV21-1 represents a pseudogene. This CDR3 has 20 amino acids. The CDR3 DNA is TGTGCCAGCAGCAAAGGACCGGCCGGGACAGGGGTTACTGGGGCCAACGTCCTGACTTTC. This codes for CASSKGPAGTGVTGANVLTF.

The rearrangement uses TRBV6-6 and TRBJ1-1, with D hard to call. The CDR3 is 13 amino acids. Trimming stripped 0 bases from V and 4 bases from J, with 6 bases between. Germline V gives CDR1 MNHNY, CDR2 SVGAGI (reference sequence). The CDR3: CASSYSWGTEAFF. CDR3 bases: TGTGCCAGCAGTTACTCGTGGGGCACTGAAGCTTTCTTT.

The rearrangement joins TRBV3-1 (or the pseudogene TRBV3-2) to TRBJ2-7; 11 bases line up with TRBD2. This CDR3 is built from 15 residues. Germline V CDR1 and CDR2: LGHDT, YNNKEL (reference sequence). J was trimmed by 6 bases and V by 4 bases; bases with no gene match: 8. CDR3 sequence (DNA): TGTGCCAGCAGCCCTGAACTAGCGGGGGATCGCGAGCAGTACTTC. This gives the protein CASSPELAGDREQYF.

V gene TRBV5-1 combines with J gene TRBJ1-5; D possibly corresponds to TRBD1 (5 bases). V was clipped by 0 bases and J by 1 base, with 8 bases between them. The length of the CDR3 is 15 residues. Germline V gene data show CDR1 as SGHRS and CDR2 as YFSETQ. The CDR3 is CASSLDGGSNQPQHF. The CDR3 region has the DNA TGCGCCAGCAGCTTGGATGGGGGGAGCAATCAGCCCCAGCATTTT.

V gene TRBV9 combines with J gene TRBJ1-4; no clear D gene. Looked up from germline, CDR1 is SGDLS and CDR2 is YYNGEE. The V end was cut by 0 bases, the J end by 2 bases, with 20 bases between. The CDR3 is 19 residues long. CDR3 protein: CASSVETATPGLTNEKLFF. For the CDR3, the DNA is TGTGCCAGCAGCGTAGAAACAGCCACTCCGGGCCTCACTAATGAAAAACTGTTTTTT.

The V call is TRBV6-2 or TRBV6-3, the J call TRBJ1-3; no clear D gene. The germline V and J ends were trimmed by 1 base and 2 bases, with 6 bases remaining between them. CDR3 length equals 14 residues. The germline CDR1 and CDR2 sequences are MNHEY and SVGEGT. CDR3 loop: CASSYFGPGNTIYF. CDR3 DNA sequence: TGTGCCAGCAGTTACTTTGGTCCTGGAAACACCATATATTTT.

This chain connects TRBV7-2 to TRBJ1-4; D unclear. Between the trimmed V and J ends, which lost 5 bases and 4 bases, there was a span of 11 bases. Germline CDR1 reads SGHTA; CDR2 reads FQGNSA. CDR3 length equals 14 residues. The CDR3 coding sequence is TGTGCCAGCAGCCCGGGGAGCTTTAATGAAAAACTGTTTTTT. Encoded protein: CASSPGSFNEKLFF.

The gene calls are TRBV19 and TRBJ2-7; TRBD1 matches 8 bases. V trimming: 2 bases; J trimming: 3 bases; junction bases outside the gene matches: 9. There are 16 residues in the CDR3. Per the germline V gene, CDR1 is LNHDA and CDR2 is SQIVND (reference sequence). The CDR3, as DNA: TGTGCCAGTAGTATAATGGGACAGGTCGCGGGCTACGAGCAGTACTTC. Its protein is CASSIMGQVAGYEQYF.

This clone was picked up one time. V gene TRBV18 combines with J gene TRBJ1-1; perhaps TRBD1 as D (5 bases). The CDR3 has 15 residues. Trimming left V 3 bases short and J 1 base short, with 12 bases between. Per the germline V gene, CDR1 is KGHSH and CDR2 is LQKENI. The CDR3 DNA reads TGTGCCAGCTCACCGTCCCGGGACGGGAACACTGAAGCTTTCTTT. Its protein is CASSPSRDGNTEAFF.

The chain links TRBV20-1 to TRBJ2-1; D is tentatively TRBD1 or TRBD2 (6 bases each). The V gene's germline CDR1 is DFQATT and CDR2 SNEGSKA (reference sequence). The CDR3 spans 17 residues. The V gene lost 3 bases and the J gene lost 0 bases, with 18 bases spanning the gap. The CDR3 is CSASDRGLGSSYNEQFF. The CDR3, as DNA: TGCAGTGCTAGTGACCGGGGGCTAGGAAGCTCCTACAATGAGCAGTTCTTC.

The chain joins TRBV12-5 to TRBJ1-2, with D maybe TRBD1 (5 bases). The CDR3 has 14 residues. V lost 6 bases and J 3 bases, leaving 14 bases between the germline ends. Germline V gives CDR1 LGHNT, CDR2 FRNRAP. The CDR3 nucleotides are TGTGCTAGTGGCCCAGCGGGGGTGGACTATGGCTACACCTTC. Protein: CASGPAGVDYGYTF. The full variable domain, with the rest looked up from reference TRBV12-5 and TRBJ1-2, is DARVTQTPRHKVTEMGQEVTMRCQPILGHNTVFWYRQTMMQGLELLAYFRNRAPLDDSGMPKDRFSAEMPDATLATLKIQPSEPRDSAVYFCASGPAGVDYGYTFGSGTRLTVV.

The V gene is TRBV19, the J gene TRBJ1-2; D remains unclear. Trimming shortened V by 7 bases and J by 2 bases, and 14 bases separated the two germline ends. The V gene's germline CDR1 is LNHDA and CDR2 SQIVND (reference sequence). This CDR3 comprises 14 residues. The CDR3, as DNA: TGTGCCAGTATCTTCAAGACGGAAAACTATGGCTACACCTTC. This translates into CASIFKTENYGYTF.

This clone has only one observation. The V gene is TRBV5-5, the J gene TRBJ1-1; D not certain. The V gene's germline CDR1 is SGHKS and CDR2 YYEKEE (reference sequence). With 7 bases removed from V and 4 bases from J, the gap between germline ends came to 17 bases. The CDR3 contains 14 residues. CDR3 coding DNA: TGTGCCAGCCGAGTCGGGCGAGGCAGCACTGAAGCTTTCTTT. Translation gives CASRVGRGSTEAFF.

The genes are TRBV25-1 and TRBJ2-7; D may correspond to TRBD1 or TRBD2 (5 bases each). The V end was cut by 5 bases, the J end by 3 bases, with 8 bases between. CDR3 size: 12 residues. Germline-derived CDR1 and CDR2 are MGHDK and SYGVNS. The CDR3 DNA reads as TGTGCCAGCAGTTGGGGGATCTACGAGCAGTACTTC. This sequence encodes CASSWGIYEQYF.

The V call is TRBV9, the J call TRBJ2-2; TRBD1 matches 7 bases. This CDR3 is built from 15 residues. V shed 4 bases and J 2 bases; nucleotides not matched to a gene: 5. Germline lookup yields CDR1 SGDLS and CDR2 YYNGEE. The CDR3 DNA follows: TGTGCCAGCAGCCCCGCAGGGGGAAACACCGGGGAGCTGTTTTTT. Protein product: CASSPAGGNTGELFF.

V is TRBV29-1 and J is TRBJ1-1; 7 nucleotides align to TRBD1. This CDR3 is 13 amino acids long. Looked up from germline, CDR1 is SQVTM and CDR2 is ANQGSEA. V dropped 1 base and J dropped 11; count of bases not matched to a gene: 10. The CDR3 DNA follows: TGCAGCGTTGAAGTGGGGACAGTCCGTTGGGCTTTCTTT. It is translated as CSVEVGTVRWAFF. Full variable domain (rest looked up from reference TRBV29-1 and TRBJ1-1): SAVISQKPSRDICQRGTSLTIQCQVDSQVTMMFWYRQQPGQSLTLIATANQGSEATYESGFVIDKFPISRPNLTFSTLTVSNMSPEDSSIYLCSVEVGTVRWAFFGQGTRLTVV.

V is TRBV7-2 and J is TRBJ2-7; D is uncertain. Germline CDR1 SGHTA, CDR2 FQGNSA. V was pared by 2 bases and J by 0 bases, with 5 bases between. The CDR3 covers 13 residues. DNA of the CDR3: TGTGCCAGCAGCTTAACAGACTCCTACGAGCAGTACTTC. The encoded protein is CASSLTDSYEQYF.

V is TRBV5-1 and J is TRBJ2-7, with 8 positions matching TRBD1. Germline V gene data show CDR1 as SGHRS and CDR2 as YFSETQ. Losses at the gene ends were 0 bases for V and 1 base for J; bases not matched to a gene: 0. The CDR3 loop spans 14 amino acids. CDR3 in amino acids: CASSLGDRSYEQYF. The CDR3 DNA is TGCGCCAGCAGCTTGGGGGACAGGTCCTACGAGCAGTACTTC.

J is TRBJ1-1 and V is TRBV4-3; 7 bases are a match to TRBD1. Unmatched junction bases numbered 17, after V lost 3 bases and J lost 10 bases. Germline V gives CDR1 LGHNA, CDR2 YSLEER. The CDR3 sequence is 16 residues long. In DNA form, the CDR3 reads TGCGCCAGCAGCCAGGAGCTGTACAGGGGAAGGGGGGGAGCTTTCTTT. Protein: CASSQELYRGRGGAFF.

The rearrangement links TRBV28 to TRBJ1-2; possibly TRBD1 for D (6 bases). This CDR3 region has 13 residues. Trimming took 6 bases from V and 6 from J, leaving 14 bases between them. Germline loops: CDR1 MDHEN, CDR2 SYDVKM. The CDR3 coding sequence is TGTGCCAGCAGAGACAGGCTCAAGGATGGCTACACCTTC. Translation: CASRDRLKDGYTF.

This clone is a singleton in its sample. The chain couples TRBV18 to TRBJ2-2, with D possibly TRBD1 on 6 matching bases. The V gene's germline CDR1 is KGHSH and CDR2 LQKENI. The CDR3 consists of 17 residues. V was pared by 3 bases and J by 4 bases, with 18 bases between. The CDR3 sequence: CASSPQPTGRGTGELFF. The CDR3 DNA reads TGTGCCAGCTCACCCCAACCGACGGGCAGGGGCACCGGGGAGCTGTTTTTT.

The CDR3 coding sequence is TGTGCCAGCAGCTCACCCCAGGGAGTTAACTATGGCTACACCTTC. Its translation: CASSSPQGVNYGYTF. The rearrangement joins TRBV5-4 to TRBJ1-2; tentatively, D is TRBD1 (5 bases). The germline V gene has CDR1 SGHNT and CDR2 YYREEE (reference sequence). The CDR3 consists of 15 residues. V was trimmed by 3 bases and J by 1 base, leaving 13 bases between them.

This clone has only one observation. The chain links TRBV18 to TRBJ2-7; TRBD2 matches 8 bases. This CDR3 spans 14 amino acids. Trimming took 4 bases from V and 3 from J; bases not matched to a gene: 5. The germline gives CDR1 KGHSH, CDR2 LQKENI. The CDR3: CASSLERGSYEQYF. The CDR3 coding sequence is TGTGCCAGCTCACTGGAGCGGGGGAGCTACGAGCAGTACTTC.

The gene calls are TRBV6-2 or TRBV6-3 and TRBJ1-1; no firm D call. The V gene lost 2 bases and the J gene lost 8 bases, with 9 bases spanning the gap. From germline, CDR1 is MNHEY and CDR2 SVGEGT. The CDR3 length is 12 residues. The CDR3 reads CASSYTGSEAFF. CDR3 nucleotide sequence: TGTGCCAGCAGTTACACGGGTTCGGAAGCTTTCTTT.

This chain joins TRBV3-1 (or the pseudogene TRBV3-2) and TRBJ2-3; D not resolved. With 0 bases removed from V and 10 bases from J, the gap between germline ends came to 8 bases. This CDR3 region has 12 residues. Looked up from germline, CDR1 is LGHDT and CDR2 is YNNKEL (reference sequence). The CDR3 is CASSQDSSPQYF. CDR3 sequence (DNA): TGTGCCAGCAGCCAAGATTCCTCCCCGCAGTATTTT.

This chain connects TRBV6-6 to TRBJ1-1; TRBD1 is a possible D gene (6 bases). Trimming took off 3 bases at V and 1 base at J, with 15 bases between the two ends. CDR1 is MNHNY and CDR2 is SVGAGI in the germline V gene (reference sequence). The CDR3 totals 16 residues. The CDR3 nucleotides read TGTGCCAGCAGTTATGGAACGGGACAAGGGAACACTGAAGCTTTCTTT. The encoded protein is CASSYGTGQGNTEAFF.

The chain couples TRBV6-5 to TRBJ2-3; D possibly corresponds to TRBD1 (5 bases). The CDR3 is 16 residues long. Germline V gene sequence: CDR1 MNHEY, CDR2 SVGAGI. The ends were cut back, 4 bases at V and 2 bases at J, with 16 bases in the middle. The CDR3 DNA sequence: TGTGCCAGCAGTTTATACCAGGGTTCCACCACAGATACGCAGTATTTT. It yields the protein CASSLYQGSTTDTQYF.

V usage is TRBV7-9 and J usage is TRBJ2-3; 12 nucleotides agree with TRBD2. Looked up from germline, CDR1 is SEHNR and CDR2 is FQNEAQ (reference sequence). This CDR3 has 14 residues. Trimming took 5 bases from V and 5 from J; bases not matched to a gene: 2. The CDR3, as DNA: TGTGCCAGCAGCAGGGGACTAGCGGGAGATACGCAGTATTTT. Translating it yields CASSRGLAGDTQYF.

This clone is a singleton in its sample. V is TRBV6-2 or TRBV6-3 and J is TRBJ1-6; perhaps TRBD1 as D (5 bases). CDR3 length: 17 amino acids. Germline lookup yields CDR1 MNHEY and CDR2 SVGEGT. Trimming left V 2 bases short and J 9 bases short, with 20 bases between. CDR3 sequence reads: CASSYLPGEPGISPLHF. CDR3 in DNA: TGTGCCAGCAGTTACCTCCCGGGGGAACCCGGGATTTCACCCCTCCACTTT.

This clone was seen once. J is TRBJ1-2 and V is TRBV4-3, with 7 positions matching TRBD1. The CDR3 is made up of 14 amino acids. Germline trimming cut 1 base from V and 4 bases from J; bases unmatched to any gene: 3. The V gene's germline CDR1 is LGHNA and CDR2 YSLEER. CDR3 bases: TGCGCCAGCAGCCAAGTAGGGGGCAGCTATGGCTACACCTTC. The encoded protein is CASSQVGGSYGYTF.

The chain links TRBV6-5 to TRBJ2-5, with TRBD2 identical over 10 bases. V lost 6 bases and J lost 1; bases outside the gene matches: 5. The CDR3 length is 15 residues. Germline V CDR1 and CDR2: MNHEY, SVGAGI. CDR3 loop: CASRKLAGTQETQYF. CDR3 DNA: TGTGCCAGCAGAAAACTAGCGGGGACCCAAGAGACCCAGTACTTC.

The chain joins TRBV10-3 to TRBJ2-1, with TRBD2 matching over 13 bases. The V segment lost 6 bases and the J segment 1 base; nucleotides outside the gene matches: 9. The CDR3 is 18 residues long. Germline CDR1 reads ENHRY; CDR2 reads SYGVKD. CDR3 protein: CAIRTSGTSGESYNEQFF. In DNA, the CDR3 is TGTGCCATCAGGACCTCCGGGACTAGCGGGGAGTCCTACAATGAGCAGTTCTTC.